Listed below are T cell receptor beta chains from one sample, sequenced in a study of cytomegalovirus exposure and HLA in healthy donors. Data came from immunoSEQ multiplex PCR; TCRdb stores just in-frame clones and leaves some out. This table holds a few hundred thousand clones, almost 85% found once. The material sequenced was PBMCs. The source of these receptors is a woman between 40 and 50 years old in good health and CMV-seronegative. Each CDR3 is given with its conserved first and last residue. The D gene is left open where the match is weak. Expanded clones get a size class; other rows say once, few or many, or leave the size out.

abundance	v_gene	j_gene	d_gene	CDR3nt	CDR3aa
-	TRBV6-1	TRBJ2-7	-	TGTGCCAGCAGTGAAAGTTTTCGGGCAGGGAAGTACTTC	CASSESFRAGKYF
-	TRBV5-1	TRBJ2-1	-	TGCGCCAGCAGCTTGATCCCGAGAGGAGAGAATGAGCAGTTCTTC	CASSLIPRGENEQFF
-	TRBV19	TRBJ2-5	TRBD1	TGTGCCAGTAGTCTCTCACAGGGGAGAGAGACCCAGTACTTC	CASSLSQGRETQYF
-	TRBV7-9	TRBJ1-5	TRBD1	TGTGCCAGCAGCTCGGACAGGAATCAGCCCCAGCATTTT	CASSSDRNQPQHF
-	TRBV15	TRBJ1-6	-	TGTGCCACCAGCATTCTAAGCTCCTATAATTCACCCCTCCACTTT	CATSILSSYNSPLHF
-	TRBV7-9	TRBJ1-1	TRBD1	TGTGCCAGCAGCTCGACAGGGTGGACTGAAGCTTTCTTT	CASSSTGWTEAFF
-	TRBV30	TRBJ2-4	-	TGTGCCTGGACAGCAGGGGGAGGAATCGGGTACTTC	CAWTAGGGIGYF
-	TRBV28	TRBJ2-1	TRBD2	TGTGCCAGCAGTCGACTAGCGGGGGCCAAATACAATGAGCAGTTCTTC	CASSRLAGAKYNEQFF
-	TRBV5-4	TRBJ1-3	-	TGTGCCAGTCATCACTCTGGCTCTGGAAACACCATATATTTT	CASHHSGSGNTIYF
once	TRBV5-4	TRBJ2-3	-	TGTGCCAGCAGCAGCGCCCTAGGCACAGATACGCAGTATTTT	CASSSALGTDTQYF
few	TRBV7-6	TRBJ2-7	TRBD1	TGTGCCAGCAGCCTCGCCGCCGGGACAGAGCCTTACGAGCAGTACTTC	CASSLAAGTEPYEQYF
-	TRBV7-2	TRBJ2-1	TRBD2	TGTGCCAGCAGCTTAGTATCGGGGGGTTTCAGGGTCTTC	CASSLVSGGFRVF
-	TRBV6-1	TRBJ2-7	TRBD2	TGTGCCAGCAGTGAGACTAGCGCCCAGCGGGAGCAGTACTTC	CASSETSAQREQYF
-	TRBV2	TRBJ1-2	-	TGTGCCATCCCAGGGATCGGCTATGGCTACACCTTC	CAIPGIGYGYTF
-	TRBV29-1	TRBJ1-2	TRBD1	TGCAGCGTTGAAGAGACAGGGGATGGCTACACCTTC	CSVEETGDGYTF
-	TRBV6-5	TRBJ1-6	TRBD1	TGTGCCAGCAGAAGACAGGGATCTTTTTCACCCCTCCACTTT	CASRRQGSFSPLHF
-	TRBV6-1	TRBJ1-4	TRBD1	TGTGCCAGCAGTGAAAGCATCAGGGGGCATTCAACTAATGAAAAACTGTTTTTT	CASSESIRGHSTNEKLFF
-	TRBV5-6	TRBJ2-3	-	TGTGCCAGCAGCTCATTGACAGGAGGGACAGCCCGCACAGATACGCAGTATTTT	CASSSLTGGTARTDTQYF
-	TRBV6-6	TRBJ2-3	-	TGTGCCAGCACCCGACATGGCTCAGATACGCAGTATTTT	CASTRHGSDTQYF
few	TRBV6-5	TRBJ2-3	-	TGTGCCAGCAGCCAAAGGGACTTCGCAGATACGCAGTATTTT	CASSQRDFADTQYF
-	TRBV15	TRBJ2-3	TRBD1	TGTGCCACCAGCGGCTGGGACAGAAGCACAGATACGCAGTATTTT	CATSGWDRSTDTQYF
-	TRBV27	TRBJ2-2	-	TGTGCCAGCGGCACAAACGTCCCCGGGGAGCTGTTTTTT	CASGTNVPGELFF
-	TRBV7-3	TRBJ2-1	TRBD2	TGTGCCAGCAGCTTCGGACTAGCGGGGGATGAGCAGTTCTTC	CASSFGLAGDEQFF
-	TRBV14	TRBJ1-1	TRBD1	TGTGCCAGCAGCCAAGCGAAGGGGGCGGCTTTCTTT	CASSQAKGAAFF
few	TRBV2	TRBJ1-2	TRBD1	TGTGCCAGCGCTTCGGACAGGGATTGGGGCTACACCTTC	CASASDRDWGYTF
-	TRBV18	TRBJ2-7	TRBD1	TGTGCCAGCTCACTTGGGACAGAAGGTCCCTACGAGCAGTACTTC	CASSLGTEGPYEQYF
-	TRBV6-1	TRBJ1-1	-	TGTGCCAGTAGGTCGACAGGGAACACTGAAGCTTTCTTT	CASRSTGNTEAFF
few	TRBV9	TRBJ1-3	TRBD1	TGTGCCAGCAGCGCACAGGGGTTCTCTGGAAACACCATATATTTT	CASSAQGFSGNTIYF
-	TRBV5-1	TRBJ1-3	-	TGCGCCAGCAGCGCCAGAGGTCCACCGTCTGGAAACACCATATATTTT	CASSARGPPSGNTIYF
-	TRBV7-8	TRBJ1-4	-	TGTGCCAGCAGCCTTCGGGGGGGGAGGGGAGAAAAACTGTTTTTT	CASSLRGGRGEKLFF
-	TRBV7-2	TRBJ1-2	-	TGTGCCAGCAGCTTAGGCCCGGCTAACTATGGCTACACCTTC	CASSLGPANYGYTF
-	TRBV7-2	TRBJ1-2	-	TGTGCCAGCCACCGCGGGCACCCCGAAGACTATGGCTACACCTTC	CASHRGHPEDYGYTF
-	TRBV7-3	TRBJ2-6	-	TGTGCCAGCAGCCCCGGGGACTCTGGGGCCAACGTCCTGACTTTC	CASSPGDSGANVLTF
-	TRBV6-1	TRBJ1-1	TRBD1	TGTGCCAGCAGTAGACAGGGATCCTCTGAAGCTTTCTTT	CASSRQGSSEAFF
-	TRBV18	TRBJ1-1	TRBD1	TGTGCCAGCTCACAAGGACAGGGTGAAGCTTTCTTT	CASSQGQGEAFF
-	TRBV7-9	TRBJ1-2	TRBD1	TGTGCCAGCAGTCCGGGACAGTATGGCTACACCTTC	CASSPGQYGYTF
-	TRBV4-1	TRBJ1-4	TRBD1	TGCGCCAGCAGCCGAGACAGGGGGAATGAAAAACTGTTTTTT	CASSRDRGNEKLFF
once	TRBV7-2	TRBJ2-7	-	TGTGCCACCCCTTACGAGCAGTACTTC	CATPYEQYF
once	TRBV18	TRBJ2-1	-	TGTGCCAGCTCACCATCTATAAACAATGAGCAGTTCTTC	CASSPSINNEQFF
once	TRBV11-2	TRBJ2-7	TRBD1	TGTGCCAGCAGCCCGCGATACAGGGGAACCTACGAGCAGTACTTC	CASSPRYRGTYEQYF
-	TRBV2	TRBJ2-2	-	TGTGCCAGCAAACGTTTACAGGCGAACACCGGGGAGCTGTTTTTT	CASKRLQANTGELFF
-	TRBV19	TRBJ2-1	-	TGTGCCAGTAGTACGCGGGCAGGGGATTTACTCGGTGAGCAGTTCTTC	CASSTRAGDLLGEQFF